Shown below are 22 T cell receptor beta chains from a single sample sequenced in a study of blood T cell repertoires in COVID-19. TCRdb's copy holds only in-frame clones and misses some; the assay was immunoSEQ multiplex PCR. Found here are more than 250,000 clones, approximately 88% of them singletons; the top ten hold 1% to 1.5%. Material: PBMCs or T cells enriched from blood (not recorded which). These receptors were obtained from a woman aged 40-49 years with acute COVID-19.

The chain recombines TRBV19 with TRBJ1-5, with 9 bases that match TRBD1. The CDR3 has 13 residues. Germline V gives CDR1 LNHDA, CDR2 SQIVND (reference sequence). V lost 10 bases and J lost 6; bases outside the gene matches: 7. The CDR3 is CATGGQGIQPQHF. Here the CDR3 DNA reads TGTGCCACCGGGGGACAGGGTATTCAGCCCCAGCATTTT.

The table lists this clone with a count of one. The J gene is TRBJ1-2, the V gene TRBV9, with 8 bases that match TRBD1. This CDR3 is 13 amino acids long. Germline CDR1 is SGDLS and CDR2 is YYNGEE. V lost 1 base to trimming and J lost 10 bases; unmatched junction nucleotides: 6. CDR3 region: CASSVRTGYHYTF. In DNA form, the CDR3 reads TGTGCCAGCAGCGTAAGGACAGGGTACCACTACACCTTC. Using reference TRBV9 and TRBJ1-2 for the parts outside the CDR3, the full variable domain is DSGVTQTPKHLITATGQRVTLRCSPRSGDLSVYWYQQSLDQGLQFLIQYYNGEERAKGNILERFSAQQFPDLHSELNLSSLELGDSALYFCASSVRTGYHYTFGSGTRLTVV.

The chain is built from TRBV7-3 and TRBJ2-7, with 14 nucleotides matching TRBD2. The CDR3 has 22 amino acids. J was trimmed by 0 bases and V by 1 base; bases with no gene match: 17. Looked up from germline, CDR1 is SGHTA and CDR2 is FQGTGA. CDR3 loop: CASSLKGAPGLAGEGSSYEQYF. CDR3 DNA: TGTGCCAGCAGCTTAAAAGGGGCTCCGGGACTAGCGGGAGAGGGGAGCTCCTACGAGCAGTACTTC.

J is TRBJ1-2 and V is TRBV27; 10 bases agree with TRBD1. The V and J ends lost 5 bases and 1 base, in that order; junction bases with no gene match: 7. The CDR3 has 16 residues. CDR1 is MNHEY and CDR2 is SMNVEV in the germline V gene (reference sequence). CDR3 protein: CASSDRGLGFNYGYTF. DNA for the CDR3: TGTGCCAGCAGTGACAGGGGGCTGGGGTTTAACTATGGCTACACCTTC.

The chain has TRBV9 and TRBJ2-1, with 7 bases identical to TRBD2. The V and J ends lost 6 bases and 5 bases, in that order; junction bases with no gene match: 14. The CDR3 totals 16 residues. The V gene's germline CDR1 is SGDLS and CDR2 YYNGEE. CDR3 sequence (DNA): TGTGCCAGCACCAAATGGAGCGGGATGGGCCACAATGAGCAGTTCTTC. Protein: CASTKWSGMGHNEQFF.

The chain uses TRBV28 and TRBJ1-5, with D possibly TRBD1 on 5 matching bases. V dropped 4 bases and J dropped 6 bases, with 10 bases sitting between them. CDR3 size: 13 residues. Per germline, CDR1 MDHEN and CDR2 SYDVKM. The CDR3 reads CASSSYRLQPQHF. The CDR3, as DNA: TGTGCCAGCAGTTCGTACAGGCTTCAGCCCCAGCATTTT.

This chain joins TRBV5-6 and TRBJ2-1; TRBD1 is a possible D gene (5 bases). Germline V gene data show CDR1 as SGHDT and CDR2 as YYEEEE. The V end lost 1 base, the J end lost 7 bases, and 15 bases lay between the germline ends. The CDR3 contains 15 residues. CDR3 sequence reads: CASSLRGGKGNEQFF. Here the CDR3 DNA reads TGTGCCAGCAGCTTGAGGGGTGGTAAGGGTAATGAGCAGTTCTTC.

The genes are TRBV27 and TRBJ1-1; perhaps TRBD1 as D (6 bases). V lost 5 bases and J 4 bases, leaving 23 bases between the germline ends. The CDR3 loop spans 17 amino acids. Germline V gene sequence: CDR1 MNHEY, CDR2 SMNVEV (reference sequence). CDR3 amino acids: CASSLRFQYRVPTEAFF. CDR3 bases: TGTGCCAGCAGTCTCCGGTTTCAGTACAGGGTGCCCACTGAAGCTTTCTTT.

Details on this clone: The junction differs from germline at one of its ends, possibly a read error. This sequence joins TRBV12-3 or TRBV12-4 and TRBJ1-2; D unresolved. The CDR3 is 12 amino acids. This chain's CDR3 is CASSIAPGGYTF. DNA for the CDR3: TGTGCCAGCAGTATAGCCCCGGGGGGCTACACCTTC.

This sequence joins TRBV13 and TRBJ1-2; D is unresolved. The CDR3 contains 17 residues. Germline V gene lookup returns CDR1 PRHDT and CDR2 FYEKMQ (reference sequence). V was pared by 5 bases and J by 2 bases, with 21 bases between. This CDR3 is CASSNLDRGQRNYGYTF. The DNA of the CDR3 is TGTGCCAGCAGCAACTTAGATCGTGGGCAGAGAAACTATGGCTACACCTTC.

In its sample, this clone was seen once. The chain carries TRBV27 and TRBJ1-5, with TRBD1 identical over 10 bases. The CDR3 length is 16 residues. Per germline, CDR1 MNHEY and CDR2 SMNVEV (reference sequence). V lost 4 bases and J lost 6; bases outside the gene matches: 9. The CDR3 is CASSSRDRGGGQPQHF. The CDR3 DNA is TGTGCCAGCAGTTCCAGGGACAGGGGAGGGGGTCAGCCCCAGCATTTT.

The chain links TRBV6-5 to TRBJ2-1, with D unresolved. This CDR3 has 15 amino acids. With 2 bases removed from V and 0 bases from J, the gap between germline ends came to 8 bases. Germline CDR1 MNHEY, CDR2 SVGAGI. The CDR3 DNA follows: TGTGCCAGCAGTTACGAAGCAAACTCCTACAATGAGCAGTTCTTC. Amino acids: CASSYEANSYNEQFF.

This chain uses TRBV11-3 with TRBJ2-1; possible D gene TRBD2, 5 bases. CDR1 and CDR2 from the germline V gene are SGHNT and YENEEA. The V end was cut by 4 bases, the J end by 3 bases, with 19 bases between. The CDR3 spans 17 residues. The CDR3 nucleotides read TGTGCCAGCAGCTCCGAACTAGGCCCCCTTCGCTACAATGAGCAGTTCTTC. It encodes CASSSELGPLRYNEQFF.

V gene TRBV9 combines with J gene TRBJ1-3; D gene unclear. The CDR3 runs 15 residues. V was cut by 0 bases and J by 0 bases, with 7 bases left in between. Germline CDR1 SGDLS, CDR2 YYNGEE. The CDR3 here is CASSVGPSSGNTIYF. For the CDR3, the DNA is TGTGCCAGCAGCGTAGGTCCATCCTCTGGAAACACCATATATTTT.

The chain joins TRBV27 to TRBJ1-5; TRBD1 aligns across 11 bases. V was clipped by 3 bases and J by 7 bases; unmatched bases: 5. CDR3 length: 15 amino acids. In germline, CDR1 is MNHEY, CDR2 SMNVEV (reference sequence). For the CDR3, the DNA is TGTGCCAGCAGTTTTCGGACAGGGGGCGAACAGCCCCAGCATTTT. It is translated as CASSFRTGGEQPQHF.

V gene TRBV18 combines with J gene TRBJ1-1, with D possibly matching TRBD1 (5 bases). Looked up from germline, CDR1 is KGHSH and CDR2 is LQKENI. V lost 1 base and J lost 3, with 9 bases in between. This CDR3 is 14 amino acids long. CDR3 in DNA: TGTGCCAGCTCACCACTACCCAGGGACACTGAAGCTTTCTTT. Amino acids: CASSPLPRDTEAFF.

The chain is built from TRBV28 and TRBJ1-1, with 9 nucleotides matching TRBD1. Germline V gives CDR1 MDHEN, CDR2 SYDVKM. This CDR3 contains 15 residues. V dropped 6 bases and J dropped 4; count of bases not matched to a gene: 9. CDR3 residues: CASRVLDRGATEAFF. CDR3 in DNA: TGTGCCAGCAGAGTCCTAGACAGGGGGGCCACTGAAGCTTTCTTT.

The chain carries TRBV11-2 and TRBJ2-7, with D maybe TRBD1 (5 bases). The CDR3 sequence is 14 residues long. V shed 2 bases and J shed 7 bases, with 15 bases lying between them. The germline V gene has CDR1 SGHAT and CDR2 FQNNGV. The CDR3 loop is CASSLQGSPVEQYV. CDR3 coding DNA: TGTGCCAGCAGCTTACAGGGCAGTCCTGTGGAGCAGTACGTC.

The rearrangement joins TRBV5-6 to TRBJ2-3; 7 bases are shared with TRBD2. The germline V gene has CDR1 SGHDT and CDR2 YYEEEE. This CDR3 has 16 amino acids. V was pared by 2 bases and J by 3 bases, with 9 bases of the junction left unmatched. For the CDR3, the DNA is TGTGCCAGCAGCTTTGGTGGGAGGGCTAGAACAGATACGCAGTATTTT. Its protein is CASSFGGRARTDTQYF.

The chain uses TRBV9 and TRBJ2-3; 12 positions match TRBD2. V shed 3 bases and J 2 bases; nucleotides not matched to a gene: 4. Germline CDR1 is SGDLS and CDR2 is YYNGEE. CDR3 size: 16 residues. This CDR3 reads CASSARLAGATDTQYF. For the CDR3, the DNA is TGTGCCAGCAGCGCCCGACTAGCGGGAGCCACAGATACGCAGTATTTT.

The chain joins TRBV13 to TRBJ1-1, with D possibly being TRBD1 (5 bases). CDR3 length: 15 residues. V was pared by 2 bases and J by 4 bases, with 14 bases between. CDR1 and CDR2 (germline): PRHDT, FYEKMQ (reference sequence). The CDR3 DNA reads as TGTGCCAGCAGCTTAATGGGTCGGGGGACCACTGAAGCTTTCTTT. Its translation is CASSLMGRGTTEAFF.

The rearrangement joins TRBV14 to TRBJ1-1; TRBD1 matches at 7 bases. The V segment lost 3 bases and the J segment 1 base; nucleotides outside the gene matches: 8. Germline CDR1 and CDR2: SGHDN and FVKESK. The length of the CDR3 is 16 residues. CDR3 in amino acids: CASSQTLTGWNTEAFF. In nucleotides, the CDR3 is TGTGCCAGCAGCCAGACCCTGACAGGGTGGAACACTGAAGCTTTCTTT.